This T cell receptor beta chain derives from a study of early T cells in non-severe SARS-CoV-2 infection. The V gene's germline CDR1 is SGDLS and CDR2 YYNGEE. Germline trimming cut 4 bases from V and 1 base from J; bases unmatched to any gene: 4. The CDR3 has 16 amino acids. Unique molecular identifiers tagged individual cDNA molecules. TCRdb processed the 5' RACE reads anew with MiXCR; each CDR3 protein has one entry. Of around 84,000 distinct CDR3 sequences detected, 12% appear once; the ten largest clones hold about 2.6%. The TCR originated in an adult who was a healthcare worker with PCR-confirmed SARS-CoV-2 infection or an uninfected control (not recorded which). The sample comprised whole blood. The chain uses TRBV9 and TRBJ2-2; TRBD2 matches at 10 bases. CDR3 sequence (DNA): TGTGCCAGCAGCTTGCGACTAGCGGGGAACACCGGGGAGCTGTTTTTT. This encodes CASSLRLAGNTGELFF.